This TCR beta chain was documented in a study of blood T cells in healthy people across ages. This CDR3 region has 11 residues. The V and J ends lost 7 bases and 10 bases respectively, with 11 bases between them. Germline V gene sequence: CDR1 SGHAT, CDR2 FQNNGV. Study-level points and caveats: Per-million-T-cell TCR beta diversity fell roughly linearly with age.

A second PCR, run for roughly 7 to 11 cycles, used a sample-barcoded 5' primer plus a J-beta primer mix. Via MiXCR, TCRdb re-called the 5' RACE reads, giving one row per CDR3 protein. The table records some 780,000 distinct CDR3 sequences, approximately 53% of them present only once. With respect to this clonotype: Its antigen is unidentified.

The sequence was collected from a man aged 40-50 years in good health. The V call is TRBV11-2, the J call TRBJ2-1; the D gene is possibly TRBD1 (6 bases). The sample comprised blood. The DNA for the CDR3 is TGTGCCAGCAATTGGGGGACAGAGCAGTTCTTC. Protein product: CASNWGTEQFF.